This note documents a single TCR beta chain sequence. Its antigen specificity is not known. No per-base quality is available; no much larger clone lies one base away. The cohort comprised around 690 healthy bone marrow donors. Cohort members were all nominally healthy when sampled, although unrecorded immune exposures were likely present. The donor tested CMV seropositive, placing the donor among the roughly 300 seropositive members of the cohort. A peripheral blood sample was collected from each donor, and TCR beta sequencing was performed on peripheral blood mononuclear cells. Genomic DNA extraction from the blood cell samples was performed with the Qiagen DNeasy Blood Extraction Kit. This record belongs to a study of cytomegalovirus exposure and HLA in healthy donors (dated by TCRdb to about 2017). Study-level background: An earlier analysis of roughly 500 of the donors reported approximately 270 Gb of sequence data and some 100 million unique TCR beta sequences from 150 million to 200 million T cells. Around 320 gigabases of sequencing data and tens of millions of unique TCR sequences were included in an early release covering roughly 600 HLA-typed donors. Among the approximately 400 genotyped donors, more than 70% belonged to the genetic ancestry cluster associated with self-reported Caucasian donors. The aim of the study was to test whether cataloging public T cell receptors could identify signatures of past pathogen exposure. The study used immunosequencing to profile the T cell repertoires of under 700 subjects and linked those repertoires to cytomegalovirus serostatus. Besides the first cohort of 666 subjects, a separate validation cohort made up of over a hundred different subjects was used. To predict cytomegalovirus infection status, the study combined high-throughput TCR immunosequencing, statistical association of individual TCRs with disease status, and machine learning. In a later analysis, previously published TCR beta repertoires from 666 donors were re-analyzed and high-resolution HLA genotyping was added so that TCR occurrence patterns could be studied. The later analysis used no new phenotypic data to find candidate immune exposures, relying instead on TCR beta sequences and their occurrence across donors. An earlier analysis of 587 of the donors applied high-throughput TCR beta sequencing to assess whether each TCR beta V gene segment acted as functional or pseudogenic. Alongside the repertoire data, information on donor age, sex, ethnicity and CMV serostatus was compiled. Genome-wide SNP genotypes for about 65% of the roughly 670 donors were used in a later genetic analysis, which treated that subset as a discovery cohort. All discovery cohort repertoires had been generated using a single sequencing platform. Both class I and class II loci were covered by HLA typing, at four-digit resolution. Typing coverage differed by locus: A, B, C, DRB1 and DQB1 were typed in about 620-630 donors, DQA1 in approximately 520, DPA1 in 600 to 610, and DPB1 in just under 480. Roughly 5 DR-DQ haplotypes were handled as single units for association and clustering, since linkage in the cohort was strong. Among approximately 370 genotyped donors of the cohort, an average of approximately 200,000 unique TCR beta nucleotide sequences was sequenced per donor, of which roughly 18% were non-productive. Overall results and qualifications from the work: This cohort had only TCR beta chains sequenced, and the lack of alpha or paired-chain data limited which features could be detected. A later analysis found that TCR association rates varied across HLA loci, with DRB1 alleles showing the most associated TCRs and HLA-C alleles the fewest. According to a later analysis, parvovirus B19, influenza, CMV and Epstein-Barr virus appeared linked to several top co-occurrence clusters. Most TCR sequences were observed very rarely across donors, whereas some public TCRs were present in many individuals. A later genetic analysis associated a missense DCLRE1C variant with V-gene and J-gene trimming of TCR beta chains, and an independent cohort replicated the association. Linkage disequilibrium might explain the correlated functional status among segregating V segments, but an unknown experimental factor could not be excluded. Most CMV-associated TCR beta chains appeared to be HLA-restricted in a later analysis, and the HLA associations seemed to be driven largely by CMV exposure. The presence/absence analyses assumed that sequencing depth was roughly uniform across donors, and that assumption may not be true. Some IMGT-functional V segments, including TRBV6-2 and TRBV6-3, could not be told apart with the 87-base-pair reads, so those segments were excluded. According to the authors, the approach could potentially be generalized to other disease states and immunological phenotypes. The study gave a list of about 170 TCR beta chains associated with cytomegalovirus. A further reported finding was that TCR beta sequences accurately predicted the HLA-A and HLA-B alleles for most subjects in the first cohort. The only immune exposure information available for the cohort was CMV serostatus. A cluster of highly shared sequence variants was judged likely to represent a technical artifact of the sequencing pipeline. When HLA alleles, especially DR and DQ, strongly co-occurred, attributing TCR associations to individual alleles was difficult. A later analysis associated about 17,000 TCR beta sequences with specific HLA alleles at a false discovery rate of 0.05. Because HLA typing was missing for some donors at each locus, association tests included only the typed subset. Cytomegalovirus status was reported to be diagnosed by the classifier with high specificity and sensitivity in both the original and validation cohorts. Broadly in line with IMGT annotations, most TCR beta V segments showed up in productive rearrangements about 90% or about 30% of the time in an earlier analysis of several hundred of the donors. Over 15 rarely observed V segments, including chromosome 9 orphons, were excluded from the earlier analysis of some 590 of the donors because counts were too low. A few of the identified cytomegalovirus-associated TCR beta chains were confirmed in vitro to be specific for cytomegalovirus antigens. According to a later genetic analysis, donors in an Asian-associated ancestry cluster had fewer N-insertions in productive TCRs than the approximately 690-donor mean. In a later analysis, HLA-associated TCR beta chains showed more clonal expansion and lower generation probabilities than non-associated chains that were equally common.

To prepare the library, the immunoSEQ multiplex PCR assay was applied. For the multiplex PCR, a mixture combining 60 forward primers for TCR Vbeta segments and 13 reverse primers for TCR Jbeta segments was used. The CDR3 region of rearranged TCR beta genes was amplified from genomic DNA with a multiplex PCR assay. Amplified TCR beta libraries were sequenced as 87-base-pair reads on the Illumina HiSeq System. In the original analysis: A later analysis counted around 72 million unique TCR beta chains across the 500 to 850 repertoires, and about 10 million of these chains were shared by at least two donors. A nearest-neighbor algorithm error-corrected the raw reads and collapsed the reads into unique sequences, merging closely related sequences to remove PCR and sequencing errors. V, D and J gene segments were assigned by aligning CDR3 sequences to IMGT reference sequences. For a sequence to be retained, a match of at least six nucleotides to both a V gene segment and a J gene segment was required. A rearrangement counted as productive if the CDR3 had no stop codons and remained in frame with V and J, and every other rearrangement counted as non-productive. Following IMGT convention, CDR3 was defined as the stretch from the second conserved V-encoded cysteine to the conserved J-encoded phenylalanine. Sequences without an unambiguous match to a single V gene segment were excluded from the earlier analysis of a few hundred of the donors. In an earlier analysis of 587 of the donors, a V segment was called functional when productive rearrangements were above 56.7%, and segregating when the standard deviation between donors exceeded 5%. To diagnose cytomegalovirus status from the catalog of TCR beta chain sequences, a statistical classification framework was built. V and J gene assignment, in a later analysis, came from comparing TCR nucleotide sequences with IMGT/GENE-DB human TR gene sequences. In a later analysis, CDR3 sequences and most-parsimonious VDJ recombination scenarios were assigned using the TCRdist pipeline. In a later analysis, each TCR beta chain was defined by its CDR3 amino acid sequence together with its V-gene family, and reads lacking a unique V-gene family were excluded. A later analysis removed nearly 600 highly shared, low-generation-probability nucleotide sequences to deal with suspected cross-contamination and a sequencing artifact. In a later analysis, a clonal expansion index for each public chain was calculated from normalized within-repertoire ranks of inferred template counts. In a later analysis, generation probabilities were computed using a VDJ recombination model fitted to out-of-frame rearrangements, and the results were checked against IGoR. A later analysis scored TCR-TCR, TCR-HLA and TCR-CMV co-occurrence with hypergeometric tests, applying a repertoire-size bias correction to TCR pairs. False discovery rates were estimated in a later analysis by permuting HLA or CMV assignments 20 times. In a later analysis, co-occurring TCRs were grouped with DBSCAN, and TCRdist sequence similarity was added when clustering was performed within HLA-allele-positive subsets. For co-occurrence clustering, repertoires with fewer than 30,000 or more than 120,000 public chains were excluded, along with about five repertoires with anomalous nucleotide sharing. Not all clones reach the TCRdb copy of this immuneACCESS table, which keeps in-frame sequences only. Checked studies attribute under half of the gap to unresolved V genes and leave the rest unexplained. The V and J calls and clone size are taken from that table; D and trimming were inferred from the DNA. The table for this sample lists about 130,000 clones; roughly 80% of them were counted only once. The ten largest clonotypes hold approximately 20% of the sample.

Reading from cysteine to phenylalanine, the CDR3 counts 20 amino acids. Of the read, only the CDR3 DNA is kept; its 60 bases are in frame from base 1. Germline trimming: 5 bases from V, 1 base from J; junction bases outside gene matches: 23. The germline V gene (reference sequence) gives CDR1 as SGHNT and CDR2 as YYREEE. Rearrangement joined TRBV5-4 to TRBJ1-1; TRBD1 lines up with 7 middle nucleotides. The clonotype comes from a man aged 18 to 29 in good health and CMV-seropositive. Sequencing used PBMCs. The CDR3 protein is CASSRRSTGTAYWGNTEAFF. Read as DNA, the sequence is TGTGCCAGCAGTCGACGCAGTACCGGGACAGCCTACTGGGGGAACACTGAAGCTTTCTTT.